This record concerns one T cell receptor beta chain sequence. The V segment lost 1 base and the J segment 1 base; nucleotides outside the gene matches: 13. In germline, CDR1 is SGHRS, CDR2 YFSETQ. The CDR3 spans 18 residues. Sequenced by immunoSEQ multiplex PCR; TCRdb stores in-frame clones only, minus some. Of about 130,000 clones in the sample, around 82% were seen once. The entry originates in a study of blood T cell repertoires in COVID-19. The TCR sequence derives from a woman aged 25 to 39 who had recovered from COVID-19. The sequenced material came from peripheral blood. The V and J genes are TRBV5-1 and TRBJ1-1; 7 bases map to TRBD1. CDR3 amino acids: CASSLKVRGTAKNTEAFF. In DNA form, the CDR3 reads TGCGCCAGCAGCTTGAAAGTTCGAGGGACAGCCAAGAACACTGAAGCTTTCTTT.